This TCR beta chain was observed in a study of blood T cells in healthy people across ages (dated by TCRdb to between 2015 and 2017). Study-wide context: In model experiments, roughly one uniquely barcoded TCR beta cDNA molecule per two T cells was captured by template switching. To avoid experimental bias, donors of different ages were distributed randomly across sequencing lanes. The study measured age-related changes in TCR beta repertoire diversity using deep sequencing normalized with unique cDNA molecular identifiers. Donors were grouped into four age groups: young (average approximately 16 years), middle-aged (around 39), aged (approximately 58) and long-lived (82). For two donors (one aged 18 to 29 and one aged 80 or older), the study analyzed two additional independent replicas of 1 million unique cDNA reads from the same blood draw. Study-level results and caveats: As age increased, observed TCR beta diversity per million T cells dropped in a roughly linear way, and a significant reduction was already evident by age around 41. Bulk unsorted PBMC profiling prevented conclusive comparison of naive and antigen-experienced compartments. Compared with the aged group, more naive CD4+ T cells, fewer expanded clones and increased TCR diversity were shown by the long-lived group, suggesting age selection. Observed TCR beta diversity correlated strongly with the percentage of naive T cells measured by flow cytometry. Estimates of total diversity based on one million sequenced T cells were considered lower bounds and underestimates. Donor CMV infection status was unknown, potentially confounding age-related changes in expanded clonotypes.

The approximately 40 donors, aged 6 to 90 years, were systemically healthy Caucasian individuals from Russia. Each donor gave about 9.7 milliliters of peripheral blood, drawn into EDTA-treated Vacutainer tubes. Ficoll-Paque density-gradient centrifugation was used to isolate PBMCs, with at least 7 million per sample. Trizol reagent was used to extract total RNA from the PBMCs, yielding at least 6 micrograms per sample. Naive CD45RAhigh/CD27high T cell percentages were measured by flow cytometry on a PBMC aliquot from every donor. Library generation was performed with 5' RACE. The data were produced on an Illumina HiSeq 2500. A second PCR of about 6 to 12 cycles was run with a J-beta primer mix and a sample-barcoded 5' primer. A template-switch 5' adaptor carrying 12 random nucleotides introduced a unique molecular identifier onto each TCR beta cDNA molecule. At least 3 million CDR3-containing paired-end reads were obtained from each sample. First-strand cDNA was synthesized from all RNA with the Mint cDNA synthesis kit, primed by a TRBC-specific oligonucleotide. Following uracil-DNA glycosylase treatment, all cDNA underwent a first 18-cycle PCR with the universal primers M1SS and BC2_uni_R. Regarding the original processing steps: For normalization, 1 million high-quality reads, each with a distinct molecular identifier, were randomly selected from each sample. Instead of being binned into consensus sequences, reads with shared molecular identifiers were discarded. MiTCR, set to a Q25 quality threshold and the strictest error-elimination algorithm, was used for CDR3 identification, clonotype clustering and error correction. A nonparametric unseen species model with Euler transformation was used to estimate a lower bound on total TCR beta diversity. TCRdb reprocessed the public reads (quality trimming at Q25 with fastp, clone calling with MiXCR) and kept in-frame beta chains. Entries that share a CDR3 protein sequence are merged under the most common genes and DNA. TCRdb assigned the V and J calls; the authors' analysis was not used. The sample profile shows around 710,000 distinct CDR3 sequences; roughly 41% of them were found once. Of the sample, 20% to 25% falls within the top ten clones.

This clonotype was observed a few times. Its specific antigen is unknown. Base qualities were left out, and no much larger clone turns up one base away. The CDR1 and CDR2 encoded by the germline V gene are SGDLS and YYNGEE. The CDR3 goes from the cysteine to the phenylalanine over 13 residues. Only the CDR3 DNA is retained, 39 bases long and in frame from the first base. Trimming removed 4 bases from V and 15 bases from J; the gene matches leave 10 bases unexplained. This receptor chain uses TRBV9 and TRBJ1-6, with 7 bases matching TRBD1. This clonotype originated in a woman aged 55-75 years in good health. The sample comprised blood. CDR3 region: CASSKEGARVLHF. The DNA sequence reads TGTGCCAGCAGCAAAGAGGGGGCGCGGGTCCTCCACTTT.